Below, one TCR beta chain is given with its context. Its antigen is still unknown. These data originate in a study of vaccination and CD4 T cells after COVID-19. Overall study: Taking of post-vaccine samples occurred a median around 67 days after dose two (range 14 to 241).

Sequencing of DNA taken from cultured CD4+ T cells relied on the Oncomine TCR Beta short-read assay. Someone extracted genomic DNA from cultured CD4+ T cells. TCRdb fed the PCR reads into MiXCR, producing one record per CDR3 protein. Here the sample spans some 20,000 distinct CDR3 sequences, about 40% being singletons. The germline CDR1 and CDR2 sequences are SGHNT and YYREEE (reference sequence). The CDR3 has 14 residues. With 2 bases removed from V and 0 bases from J, the gap between germline ends came to 6 bases. Noted treatment: roughly nine-day PBMC culture with coronavirus spike peptide pools or control peptides (ViraFEST assay). Once peptide pools had expanded antigen-specific T cells, ViraFEST sequenced TCRs.

This receptor was obtained from a human donor who had recovered from COVID-19. The input for sequencing was CD4+ T cells from blood, cultured in vitro, taken after SARS-CoV-2 vaccination. The rearrangement links TRBV5-4 to TRBJ1-3, with D maybe TRBD1 (5 bases). The CDR3 DNA sequence: TGTGCCAGCAGCTTACAGGACTCTGGAAACACCATATATTTT. It translates to CASSLQDSGNTIYF.